One and the same sample provided the 22 T cell receptor beta chains below, sequenced in a study of Ad26.COV2.S vaccination and SARS-CoV-2 variants. The treatment: roughly 18 received Ad26.COV2.S at low or high dose, single or two shots; 5 received placebo; per-sample allocation not given. Day 63 after the first injection of vaccine or placebo was the sampling time. Generated by immunoSEQ multiplex PCR, the TCRdb table keeps only in-frame clones and is missing some. The data show some 450,000 clones, 90% seen once. Sequenced here: peripheral blood, sampled in a trial of Ad26.COV2.S vaccine versus placebo. These receptors were taken from a person between 18 and 59 years old who received the Ad26.COV2.S COVID-19 vaccine or a placebo.

The rearrangement links TRBV5-1 to TRBJ1-4; 8 bases fit TRBD1. The CDR3 totals 19 residues. Germline V gives CDR1 SGHRS, CDR2 YFSETQ. J lost 0 bases, V lost 7 bases, and 17 bases had no gene match. The DNA for the CDR3 is TGCGCCAGCCGGGGAGGACAGGGATCTGCCATTGCAACTAATGAAAAACTGTTTTTT. This gives the protein CASRGGQGSAIATNEKLFF.

The genes are TRBV6-5 and TRBJ1-2; D remains unclear. This CDR3 has 14 residues. CDR1 and CDR2 from the germline V gene are MNHEY and SVGAGI. V gave up 2 bases and J gave up 8 bases, with 15 bases separating them. As DNA, the CDR3 is TGTGCCAGCAGTTACCGACAATCCAGTGGGGGCTACACCTTC. This sequence encodes CASSYRQSSGGYTF.

The chain has TRBV19 and TRBJ1-1; a weak D match, TRBD1 (6 bases). CDR1 is LNHDA, CDR2 SQIVND, per germline (reference sequence). V dropped 5 bases and J dropped 3 bases, with 13 bases sitting between them. There are 14 residues in the CDR3. Here the CDR3 reads CASSQGIHDTEAFF. DNA for the CDR3: TGTGCCAGTAGTCAGGGGATTCATGACACTGAAGCTTTCTTT.

The chain couples TRBV7-9 to TRBJ2-5, with unresolved D. Germline lookup yields CDR1 SEHNR and CDR2 FQNEAQ (reference sequence). The CDR3 is 14 residues long. Trimming left V 0 bases short and J 0 bases short, with 5 bases between. CDR3 DNA sequence: TGTGCCAGCAGCTTAGCCAGGAACCAAGAGACCCAGTACTTC. This encodes CASSLARNQETQYF. The full variable domain, with the rest looked up from reference TRBV7-9 and TRBJ2-5, is DTGVSQNPRHKITKRGQNVTFRCDPISEHNRLYWYRQTLGQGPEFLTYFQNEAQLEKSRLLSDRFSAERPKGSFSTLEIQRTEQGDSAMYLCASSLARNQETQYFGPGTRLLVL.

This clone was picked up one time. The DNA for the CDR3 is TGCACCAGCAGCCAAGATGGGTGGGACAGGGGGAACGAGCAGTACTTC. Translated: CTSSQDGWDRGNEQYF. V gene TRBV1 combines with J gene TRBJ2-7; TRBD1, the table's D call, lacks a check against the DNA. TRBV1 is noted as a pseudogene. This CDR3 spans 16 amino acids.

The V and J genes are TRBV3-1 (or the pseudogene TRBV3-2) and TRBJ1-3; unclear D gene. From germline, CDR1 is LGHDT and CDR2 YNNKEL (reference sequence). Trimming stripped 5 bases from V and 1 base from J, with 6 bases between. This CDR3 comprises 13 residues. This chain's CDR3 is CASSWGSGNTIYF. The CDR3 region has the DNA TGTGCCAGCAGCTGGGGTTCTGGAAACACCATATATTTT.

V is TRBV28 and J is TRBJ2-7; 8 bases line up with TRBD2. The CDR3 sequence is 14 residues long. Germline lookup yields CDR1 MDHEN and CDR2 SYDVKM. J gave up 0 bases and V 5 bases, and 3 bases lay outside the gene matches. The CDR3 nucleotides read TGTGCCAGCAGTATAGCGGGAAACTCCTACGAGCAGTACTTC. Its protein is CASSIAGNSYEQYF.

J is TRBJ2-1 and V is TRBV27; 7 bases match TRBD2. CDR1 MNHEY and CDR2 SMNVEV come from the germline V gene (reference sequence). The length of the CDR3 is 16 residues. The trim removed 0 bases at V and 4 bases at J, leaving 6 bases unmatched. Here the CDR3 reads CASSLSGGTPYNEQFF. CDR3 nucleotides: TGTGCCAGCAGTTTATCGGGGGGGACGCCATACAATGAGCAGTTCTTC.

J is TRBJ2-6 and V is TRBV2; D unresolved. Germline lookup yields CDR1 SNHLY and CDR2 FYNNEI. The CDR3 loop spans 13 amino acids. The V gene lost 7 bases and the J gene lost 2 bases, with 6 bases spanning the gap. CDR3 residues: CASNQPGANVLTF. The CDR3 DNA reads TGTGCCAGCAACCAGCCTGGGGCCAACGTCCTGACTTTC.

This chain connects TRBV7-2 to TRBJ2-7, with a possible D match to TRBD2 (5 bases). The CDR3 covers 13 residues. CDR1 and CDR2 (germline): SGHTA, FQGNSA. The V and J ends lost 5 bases and 4 bases respectively, with 12 bases between them. CDR3 residues: CASSGLIGYEQYF. The CDR3 DNA is TGTGCCAGCAGCGGACTCATAGGGTACGAGCAGTACTTC.

The chain is built from TRBV15 and TRBJ2-7; D is unresolved. V was trimmed by 1 base and J by 4 bases, leaving 17 bases between them. The germline CDR1 and CDR2 sequences are LNHNV and YYDKDF (reference sequence). The CDR3 sequence is 16 residues long. This CDR3 is CATSRALGRGSYEQYF. CDR3 coding DNA: TGTGCCACCAGCAGAGCCTTAGGCAGAGGAAGTTACGAGCAGTACTTC. Full variable domain (outside the CDR3, taken from reference TRBV15 and TRBJ2-7): DAMVIQNPRYQVTQFGKPVTLSCSQTLNHNVMYWYQQKSSQAPKLLFHYYDKDFNNEADTPDNFQSRRPNTSFCFLDIRSPGLGDTAMYLCATSRALGRGSYEQYFGPGTRLTVT.

The V call is TRBV18, the J call TRBJ2-7, with a tentative D call TRBD1 (5 bases). The ends were cut back, 4 bases at V and 6 bases at J, with 16 bases in the middle. The CDR3 has 14 amino acids. CDR1 is KGHSH, CDR2 LQKENI, per germline. The CDR3 loop is CASSLGRVPREQYF. The CDR3 DNA sequence: TGTGCCAGCTCACTCGGCAGGGTACCCCGCGAGCAGTACTTC.

The genes are TRBV12-3 or TRBV12-4 and TRBJ1-5; D is unresolved. V lost 4 bases and J 5 bases, leaving 9 bases between the germline ends. The CDR3 covers 13 residues. CDR3 sequence: CASSYSTHQPQHF. The CDR3 DNA sequence: TGTGCCAGCAGTTACAGCACGCATCAGCCCCAGCATTTT.

Concerning this clone: The sample has other DNA sequences that encode this CDR3 too. V and J are TRBV12-3 or TRBV12-4 and TRBJ1-2; 8 bases align to TRBD1. This CDR3 is built from 13 residues. The V gene end was trimmed by 3 bases and the J gene end by 4 bases; junction bases not matched to a gene: 1. CDR3 in amino acids: CASSFDRGYGYTF. CDR3 coding DNA: TGTGCCAGCAGTTTCGACAGGGGCTATGGCTACACCTTC.

The rearrangement links TRBV28 to TRBJ1-1; D might be TRBD1 (6 bases). The V gene's germline CDR1 is MDHEN and CDR2 SYDVKM. Trimming took off 6 bases at V and 1 base at J, with 9 bases between the two ends. The CDR3 consists of 13 residues. CDR3 DNA: TGTGCCAGCAGCCAGGGGCGGAACACTGAAGCTTTCTTT. This encodes CASSQGRNTEAFF.

The J gene is TRBJ2-3, the V gene TRBV5-4; possible D gene TRBD2, 5 bases. V was shortened by 3 bases and J by 0 bases, with 8 bases between the two germline ends. The CDR3 spans 14 residues. The germline V gene encodes CDR1 SGHNT and CDR2 YYREEE (reference sequence). CDR3 in amino acids: CASSSLASTDTQYF. The CDR3 bases are TGTGCCAGCAGCTCCTTAGCGAGCACAGATACGCAGTATTTT.

V and J are TRBV15 and TRBJ1-2; 9 bases align to TRBD1. V gave up 3 bases and J gave up 8 bases; unmatched junction bases: 13. CDR3 length: 16 amino acids. Germline V gene sequence: CDR1 LNHNV, CDR2 YYDKDF (reference sequence). In DNA, the CDR3 is TGTGCCACCAGCAGGGCGCGGGGACAGGGCCCGGGGGGCTACACCTTC. Encoded protein: CATSRARGQGPGGYTF.

The chain has TRBV7-8 and TRBJ2-5; 12 nucleotides line up with TRBD2. V was pared by 5 bases and J by 2 bases, with 6 bases of the junction left unmatched. The CDR3 totals 16 residues. The V gene's germline CDR1 is SGHVS and CDR2 FQNEAQ. CDR3 bases: TGTGCCAGCAGCGCGCGACTAGCGGGGGCGCAAGAGACCCAGTACTTC. Translation gives CASSARLAGAQETQYF.

The V and J genes are TRBV28 and TRBJ1-4, with a possible D match to TRBD1 (6 bases). CDR3 size: 13 residues. The V gene lost 6 bases and the J gene lost 4 bases, with 9 bases spanning the gap. Per the germline V gene, CDR1 is MDHEN and CDR2 is SYDVKM. CDR3 sequence: CASSRTDNEKLFF. The DNA for the CDR3 is TGTGCCAGCAGCAGGACAGATAATGAAAAACTGTTTTTT.

The V gene is TRBV19, the J gene TRBJ1-5, with D unresolved. This CDR3 contains 12 residues. V was pared by 5 bases and J by 9 bases, with 11 bases between. Germline lookup yields CDR1 LNHDA and CDR2 SQIVND (reference sequence). CDR3 amino acids: CASSPSEGPQHF. For the CDR3, the DNA is TGTGCCAGTAGTCCGAGCGAAGGGCCCCAGCATTTT.

V is TRBV11-2 and J is TRBJ2-7; 7 bases line up with TRBD1. Germline CDR1 reads SGHAT; CDR2 reads FQNNGV. The J segment lost 7 bases and the V segment lost 5 bases, leaving 11 bases of the junction unmatched. The CDR3 covers 14 residues. CDR3 sequence (DNA): TGTGCCAGCAGCCGACGGACAGGACGGATAGAGCAGTACTTC. Its protein product is CASSRRTGRIEQYF. Based on the CDR3 plus reference TRBV11-2 and TRBJ2-7, the full variable domain is EAGVAQSPRYKIIEKRQSVAFWCNPISGHATLYWYQQILGQGPKLLIQFQNNGVVDDSQLPKDRFSAERLKGVDSTLKIQPAKLEDSAVYLCASSRRTGRIEQYFGPGTRLTVT.

The V call is TRBV10-3, the J call TRBJ2-7; TRBD2 matches 7 bases. Germline V gene lookup returns CDR1 ENHRY and CDR2 SYGVKD. The trim removed 0 bases at V and 5 bases at J, leaving 7 bases unmatched. This CDR3 is 15 amino acids long. CDR3 sequence (DNA): TGTGCCATCAGTGAGTCGAGGGAGGGGTTCAACGAGCAGTACTTC. Its protein is CAISESREGFNEQYF.